A selection of T cell receptor beta chains follows, all from one sample in a study of shared clonotypes between healthy human individuals. Only in-frame clones appear in the TCRdb table, and some are missing; sequencing was by immunoSEQ multiplex PCR. Of around 640,000 clones in the sample, 95% to 96% were seen once. The sequencing input was naive CD8+ T cells sorted from blood. The source is a woman aged 25 to 39 in good health. Both conserved end residues are part of each CDR3. The D gene is left open where the match is weak. Not all rows give a size; the values are once, few, many and, for expanded clones, a class.

D gene,clone size,J gene,V gene,CDR3 DNA,CDR3 protein
.,.,TRBJ1-1,TRBV28,TGTGCCAGCACCGCGCTGATCAAGAACACTGAAGCTTTCTTT,CASTALIKNTEAFF
.,.,TRBJ2-6,TRBV9,TGTGCCAGCAGCAATAATCCAGGGAGCTCTGGGGCCAACGTCCTGACTTTC,CASSNNPGSSGANVLTF
TRBD2,.,TRBJ2-7,TRBV19,TGTGCCAGTAGTATTCACCTAGCGGGATACGAGCAGTACTTC,CASSIHLAGYEQYF
TRBD2,.,TRBJ2-1,TRBV27,TGTGCCAGCAGCCTGGGACTAGCGGCATCAATCCGTCAGTTCTTC,CASSLGLAASIRQFF
.,.,TRBJ1-5,TRBV2,TGTGCCAGCAGTGAAGCGCGAGGGGCGAACCAGCCCCAGCATTTT,CASSEARGANQPQHF
.,.,TRBJ2-7,TRBV6-1,TGTGCCAGCAGTGAAGGTTTAGCGGATACCTACGAGCAGTACTTC,CASSEGLADTYEQYF
.,.,TRBJ2-7,TRBV4-1,TGCGCCAGCAGCCAGGTGACAGATGGAATCGGGGGCGAGCAGTACTTC,CASSQVTDGIGGEQYF
TRBD1,.,TRBJ1-5,TRBV5-6,TGTGCCAGCAGCTTGGCCGATGGGACAGTTAGCAATCAGCCCCAGCATTTT,CASSLADGTVSNQPQHF
.,.,TRBJ2-1,TRBV28,TGTGCCAGCAGTTTAGTCGCCGGAGGGCCAGATAATGAGCAGTTCTTC,CASSLVAGGPDNEQFF
.,.,TRBJ2-7,TRBV6-5,TGTGCCAGCAGTTTTCAGGGATTGGACGAGCAGTACTTC,CASSFQGLDEQYF
.,once,TRBJ1-4,TRBV14,TGTGCCAGCAGCCATTCGGGATTCCTTAATGAAAAACTGTTTTTT,CASSHSGFLNEKLFF
.,.,TRBJ2-7,TRBV27,TGTGCCAGCAGTTTTACAGCACCCTACGAGCAGTACTTC,CASSFTAPYEQYF
TRBD1,.,TRBJ2-7,TRBV27,TGTGCCAGCAGTTTACAGGGGGTCGCCTACGAGCAGTACTTC,CASSLQGVAYEQYF
.,.,TRBJ2-5,TRBV4-2,TGTGCCAGCAGCCACCGTAATCGACGAGAGACCCAGTACTTC,CASSHRNRRETQYF
TRBD2,.,TRBJ2-7,TRBV5-1,TGCGCCAGCAGCCGAGCTACTAGCGGCCTCCTCCCCTACGAGCAGTACTTC,CASSRATSGLLPYEQYF